This T cell receptor beta chain was sequenced in a study of human T cells and chemical hapten exposure. The study, taken as a whole, reports: Among TCRs, those above 1 in 1000 frequency were unaffected by DPC sensitization.

The table lists this clonotype with many counts. Its matching antigen is unknown. TCRdb fed the RACE reads into MiXCR, producing one record per CDR3 protein. The repertoire has 300,000 to 450,000 distinct CDR3 sequences, 4% to 5.5% of them found once; the top ten carry roughly 2.4%. Sample time point: patch test 1, 2 weeks after DPC sensitization. Treatment denoted: therapeutic diphenylcyclopropenone sensitization with weekly scalp DPC. Unfractionated whole blood yielded total RNA. The sequenced sample was whole blood, obtained in connection with sensitization to the hapten diphenylcyclopropenone (DPC). The source of this sequence is a woman between 45 and 65 years old with alopecia areata. Some clones in this sample may be carry-over from other donors' samples.

DNA for the CDR3: TGTGCCAGCAGCTTGGTTGCCAGACCAGGGGACGAGCAGTACTTC. It translates to CASSLVARPGDEQYF. The chain links TRBV5-5 to TRBJ2-7, with D possibly TRBD1 on 6 matching bases. Germline V gives CDR1 SGHKS, CDR2 YYEKEE (reference sequence). V dropped 0 bases and J dropped 5 bases, with 15 bases sitting between them. The CDR3 sequence is 15 residues long.